This T cell receptor (beta chain) was observed in a study of blood T cell repertoires in COVID-19. As for the study in general: PBMCs, B-cell-depleted T cells, or T cells provided the cDNA or gDNA that made up the material.

Per the study methods: Nucleated cell number was recorded as an estimate derived from reference gene primer amplification. The data were produced by immunoSEQ multiplex PCR, yet TCRdb's version contains in-frame clones alone and is incomplete. The V and J calls and the clone size are those of that table, but D and trimming were determined from the DNA. This table has fewer than 120,000 clones, around 76% appearing once. V shed 7 bases and J 3 bases; nucleotides not matched to a gene: 4. This CDR3 comprises 14 residues. The germline V gene encodes CDR1 SGHDN and CDR2 FVKESK. Sequencing was done on a sample of peripheral blood. The TCR sequence derives from a woman of 80 years or more with acute or convalescent COVID-19. The chain is built from TRBV14 and TRBJ2-2; 8 nucleotides agree with TRBD1. The CDR3 loop reads CASNQTGDTGELFF. The CDR3 DNA reads as TGTGCCAGCAATCAGACAGGGGACACCGGGGAGCTGTTTTTT. The whole variable domain, remainder taken from reference TRBV14 and TRBJ2-2, is EAGVTQFPSHSVIEKGQTVTLRCDPISGHDNLYWYRRVMGKEIKFLLHFVKESKQDESGMPNNRFLAERTGGTYSTLKVQPAELEDSGVYFCASNQTGDTGELFFGEGSRLTVL.